The rows below give T cell receptor beta chains drawn from one sample of a study of T cells after yellow fever vaccination. TCRdb passed the 5' RACE reads through MiXCR, listing each CDR3 protein once. The data show about 400,000 distinct CDR3 sequences, under 7.5% seen once. Sequenced material: PBMCs, taken 5 days after the yellow fever booster vaccination. The receptors originated from a man between 25 and 39 years old who received the YFV17D yellow fever vaccine. Each CDR3 is given with its conserved first and last residue. The D gene is left open where the match is weak. Size is omitted from some rows. Given values are once, few, many or a class for expanded clones.

abundance	v_gene	d_gene	j_gene	CDR3aa	CDR3nt
few	TRBV5-6	NA	TRBJ2-6	CASRAGLTGANVLTF	TGTGCCAGCAGGGCAGGGTTAACTGGGGCCAACGTCCTGACTTTC
many	TRBV20-1	NA	TRBJ2-2	CSASPPSVGELFF	TGCAGTGCTAGTCCCCCCAGCGTCGGGGAGCTGTTTTTT
many	TRBV21-1	NA	TRBJ2-1	CASSKAGGRSSYNEQFF	TGTGCCAGCAGCAAAGCGGGCGGGAGGAGCTCCTACAATGAGCAGTTCTTC
many	TRBV5-6	NA	TRBJ2-5	CASRSPPGTQYF	TGTGCCAGCAGATCACCCCCAGGGACCCAGTACTTC
many	TRBV7-9	TRBD1	TRBJ2-5	CASSLLTGEVQETQYF	TGTGCCAGCAGCTTATTGACAGGGGAAGTCCAAGAGACCCAGTACTTC
many	TRBV5-4	TRBD2	TRBJ2-7	CASSLASGAYEQYF	TGTGCCAGCAGCTTGGCTAGCGGGGCCTACGAGCAGTACTTC
many	TRBV18	NA	TRBJ2-3	CASSSDRTDTQYF	TGTGCCAGCTCATCCGACAGAACAGATACGCAGTATTTT
many	TRBV7-9	TRBD1	TRBJ1-1	CASSPGQGRTEAFF	TGTGCCAGCAGCCCCGGACAGGGGAGAACTGAAGCTTTCTTT
few	TRBV14	TRBD2	TRBJ2-5	CASSPLGLAGWGETQYF	TGTGCCAGCAGCCCACTCGGACTAGCGGGATGGGGAGAGACCCAGTACTTC
NA	TRBV6-5	NA	TRBJ2-7	CASSYGDSSYEQYF	TGTGCCAGCAGTTATGGGGACTCCTCCTACGAGCAGTACTTC
NA	TRBV20-1	TRBD2	TRBJ2-3	CSAITGLAGDVDTQYF	TGCAGTGCCATAACGGGACTAGCGGGAGATGTAGATACGCAGTATTTT
few	TRBV12-3/TRBV12-4	NA	TRBJ1-2	CASSLTGRNYGYTF	TGTGCCAGCAGTTTGACGGGCAGGAATTATGGCTACACCTTC
many	TRBV12-3/TRBV12-4	NA	TRBJ1-1	CASSLVVGTEAFF	TGTGCCAGCAGTTTAGTGGTGGGGACTGAAGCTTTCTTT
NA	TRBV30	NA	TRBJ2-7	CAFDPGSYEQYF	TGTGCCTTTGATCCGGGCTCCTACGAGCAGTACTTC
few	TRBV30	TRBD1	TRBJ2-2	CAWKAGTVFTGELFF	TGTGCCTGGAAAGCCGGGACAGTCTTTACCGGGGAGCTGTTTTTT
NA	TRBV20-1	NA	TRBJ2-2	CSARDSGRRAGGELFF	TGCAGTGCTAGAGATTCCGGAAGGAGGGCCGGCGGGGAGCTGTTTTTT
NA	TRBV7-2	TRBD2	TRBJ2-2	CASSLASRVAGNTGELFF	TGTGCCAGCAGCTTAGCTTCCCGGGTAGCGGGGAACACCGGGGAGCTGTTTTTT
few	TRBV12-3/TRBV12-4	NA	TRBJ2-1	CASSFQAITDNEQFF	TGTGCCAGCAGTTTCCAGGCGATTACCGACAATGAGCAGTTCTTC
NA	TRBV6-2/TRBV6-3	TRBD1	TRBJ1-1	CASRRDRGENTEAFF	TGTGCCAGCAGAAGGGACAGGGGCGAGAACACTGAAGCTTTCTTT
NA	TRBV20-1	NA	TRBJ2-5	CSARPFDAYQETQYF	TGCAGTGCTAGACCCTTCGACGCGTACCAAGAGACCCAGTACTTC
few	TRBV5-1	NA	TRBJ2-6	CASSPVESGANVLTF	TGCGCCAGCAGCCCCGTCGAATCTGGGGCCAACGTCCTGACTTTC
NA	TRBV5-1	TRBD2	TRBJ2-3	CASSLLSSGSADTQYF	TGCGCCAGCAGCTTGCTCTCTAGCGGGAGTGCAGATACGCAGTATTTT
NA	TRBV20-1	TRBD2	TRBJ2-7	CSAGKSSGNYEQYF	TGCAGTGCTGGAAAATCTAGCGGGAACTACGAGCAGTACTTC
NA	TRBV7-9	NA	TRBJ2-7	CASSPGPICEQYF	TGTGCCAGCAGCCCGGGTCCCATCTGCGAGCAGTACTTC
NA	TRBV7-8	NA	TRBJ2-5	CASSLTDLRETQYF	TGTGCCAGCAGCCTGACGGATTTGAGAGAGACCCAGTACTTC
many	TRBV5-1	NA	TRBJ1-1	CASGSSGGLKAFF	TGCGCCAGCGGCTCATCTGGAGGTTTGAAGGCTTTCTTT
NA	TRBV25-1	TRBD1	TRBJ1-1	CASDRDTEAFF	TGTGCCAGTGACAGGGACACTGAAGCTTTCTTT
many	TRBV20-1	TRBD1	TRBJ2-7	CSAITGGATVEQYF	TGCAGTGCTATCACAGGGGGCGCGACGGTCGAGCAGTACTTC
few	TRBV6-1	NA	TRBJ1-2	CASRSLPGRYGYTF	TGTGCCAGCAGGTCCCTCCCGGGAAGATATGGCTACACCTTC
few	TRBV6-2/TRBV6-3	NA	TRBJ2-2	CASSLGRLTGELFF	TGTGCCAGCAGCTTGGGCAGGCTCACCGGGGAGCTGTTTTTT
NA	TRBV20-1	NA	TRBJ2-3	CSAALPEGLAQYF	TGCAGTGCCGCGCTCCCAGAGGGTTTAGCGCAGTATTTT
few	TRBV10-2	TRBD1	TRBJ1-3	CASSLSGTVSGNTIYF	TGCGCCAGTTCACTTTCCGGGACAGTCTCTGGAAACACCATATATTTT
many	TRBV5-8	NA	TRBJ1-5	CASSFAENQPQHF	TGTGCCAGCAGCTTCGCCGAAAATCAGCCCCAGCATTTT
few	TRBV7-2	TRBD1	TRBJ2-1	CASSQSDRSSYNEQFF	TGTGCCAGCAGCCAGTCGGACAGGAGCTCCTACAATGAGCAGTTCTTC
NA	TRBV20-1	TRBD1	TRBJ2-5	CSARDRRDRVEETQYF	TGCAGTGCTAGAGATAGGAGGGACAGGGTGGAAGAGACCCAGTACTTC
NA	TRBV12-5	TRBD1	TRBJ2-7	CASGLVPDRGSSYEQYF	TGTGCTAGTGGTTTGGTCCCGGACAGGGGGTCCTCCTACGAGCAGTACTTC
many	TRBV28	TRBD2	TRBJ2-7	CASSLHGGGSSYEQYF	TGTGCCAGCAGTTTACACGGGGGGGGGAGCTCCTACGAGCAGTACTTC
few	TRBV7-2	NA	TRBJ2-5	CASSSPPKETQYF	TGTGCCAGCAGCTCCCCCCCCAAAGAGACCCAGTACTTC
NA	TRBV7-2	NA	TRBJ2-7	CASSFQRGGTYEQYF	TGTGCCAGCAGCTTCCAGAGGGGGGGCACCTACGAGCAGTACTTC
NA	TRBV20-1	TRBD1	TRBJ2-7	CSAGTAYEQYF	TGCAGCGCCGGGACAGCCTACGAGCAGTACTTC
many	TRBV7-8	NA	TRBJ2-3	CASSSEGRSTDTQYF	TGTGCCAGCAGCTCCGAGGGGAGAAGCACAGATACGCAGTATTTT
NA	TRBV5-8	NA	TRBJ2-2	CASRLTVGVTTGELFF	TGTGCCAGCAGATTAACCGTCGGGGTTACCACCGGGGAGCTGTTTTTT
NA	TRBV9	TRBD2	TRBJ2-2	CASSVGLATTTGELFF	TGTGCCAGCAGCGTGGGACTAGCCACGACCACCGGGGAGCTGTTTTTT
few	TRBV6-5	TRBD1	TRBJ1-5	CASSSFSHARQGGDQPQHF	TGTGCCAGCAGTTCATTCTCCCACGCACGACAGGGGGGGGACCAGCCCCAGCATTTT
few	TRBV7-9	NA	TRBJ1-4	CASSLNRDSHEKLFF	TGTGCCAGCAGCTTAAATCGCGACAGTCATGAAAAACTGTTTTTT
few	TRBV25-1	TRBD1	TRBJ2-5	CASSDPGQGKTQYF	TGTGCCAGCAGCGACCCGGGACAGGGAAAGACCCAGTACTTC
many	TRBV5-1	NA	TRBJ2-7	CASSLKGGGNYEQYF	TGCGCCAGCAGCTTGAAGGGTGGCGGAAACTACGAGCAGTACTTC
few	TRBV25-1	NA	TRBJ2-1	CASSESRTSDYAEQFF	TGTGCCAGCAGTGAATCACGCACCTCAGACTATGCTGAGCAGTTCTTC
many	TRBV5-1	TRBD1	TRBJ1-1	CASVKGAQNTEAFF	TGCGCCAGCGTGAAGGGGGCCCAGAACACTGAAGCTTTCTTT
NA	TRBV3-1	NA	TRBJ1-5	CASSQAGQPQHF	TGTGCCAGCAGCCAAGCGGGTCAGCCCCAGCATTTT
many	TRBV5-1	TRBD2	TRBJ2-1	CASGGLADYNEQFF	TGCGCCAGCGGAGGACTAGCGGACTACAATGAGCAGTTCTTC
few	TRBV10-3	NA	TRBJ2-7	CAISLRFSGEQYF	TGTGCCATCAGTCTCCGTTTTTCGGGGGAGCAGTACTTC
many	TRBV12-3/TRBV12-4	TRBD2	TRBJ2-1	CASSLGASGSYEQFF	TGTGCCAGCAGTTTAGGCGCTAGCGGGAGCTATGAGCAGTTCTTC